This TCR beta chain comes out of a study of graft-versus-host responses after intestinal transplantation. Across the study: Once they had received anti-thymocyte globulin induction, all recipients took tacrolimus and steroids for approximately 3 years.

Trimming left V 4 bases short and J 4 bases short, with 8 bases between. The CDR3 is 13 amino acids. From germline, CDR1 is MNHEY and CDR2 SVGAGI. The data were produced by immunoSEQ multiplex PCR, yet TCRdb's version contains in-frame clones alone and is incomplete. Altogether more than 85,000 clones are present, 85% to 95% being singletons, with the ten largest covering 1.5% to 2%. Comment on this clone: The target antigen is unknown.

Material: unstimulated CD8+ T cells sorted from spleen or lymph node cells, obtained before intestinal transplant. The chain is built from TRBV6-5 and TRBJ1-5; tentative D call: TRBD1 (6 bases). The sequence derives from a human donor who received an intestinal transplant. CDR3 sequence (DNA): TGTGCCAGCAGTTGGACAGAGAATCAGCCCCAGCATTTT. Its protein product is CASSWTENQPQHF.